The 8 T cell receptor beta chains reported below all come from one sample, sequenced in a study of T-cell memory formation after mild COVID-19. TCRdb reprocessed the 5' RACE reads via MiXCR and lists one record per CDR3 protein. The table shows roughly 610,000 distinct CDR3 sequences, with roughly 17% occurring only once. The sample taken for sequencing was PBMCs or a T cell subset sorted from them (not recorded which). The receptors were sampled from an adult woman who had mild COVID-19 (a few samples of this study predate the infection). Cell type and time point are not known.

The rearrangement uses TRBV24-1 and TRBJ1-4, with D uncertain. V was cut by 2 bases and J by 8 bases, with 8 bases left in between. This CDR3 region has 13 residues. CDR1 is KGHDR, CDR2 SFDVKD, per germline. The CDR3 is CATSDSGVEKLFF. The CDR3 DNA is TGTGCCACCAGTGATTCGGGTGTGGAAAAACTGTTTTTT.

The CDR3 reads CASSLGGTARVQPQHF. The CDR3 nucleotides are TGTGCCAGCAGCTTAGGGGGGACAGCAAGGGTCCAGCCCCAGCATTTT. The chain employs TRBV7-6 and TRBJ1-5, with TRBD1 matching 7 bases. CDR3 length: 16 amino acids. CDR1 is SGHVS and CDR2 is FNYEAQ in the germline V gene. V was pared by 1 base and J by 7 bases, with 10 bases of the junction left unmatched.

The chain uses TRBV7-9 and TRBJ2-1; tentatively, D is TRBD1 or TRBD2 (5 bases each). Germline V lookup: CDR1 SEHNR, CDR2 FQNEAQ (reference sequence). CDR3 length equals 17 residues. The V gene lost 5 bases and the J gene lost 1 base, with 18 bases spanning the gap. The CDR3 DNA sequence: TGTGCCAGCAGCCCGGCCTTTTCCGGGGCGTCCTACAATGAGCAGTTCTTC. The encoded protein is CASSPAFSGASYNEQFF. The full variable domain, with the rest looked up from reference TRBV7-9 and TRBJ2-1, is DTGVSQNPRHKITKRGQNVTFRCDPISEHNRLYWYRQTLGQGPEFLTYFQNEAQLEKSRLLSDRFSAERPKGSFSTLEIQRTEQGDSAMYLCASSPAFSGASYNEQFFGPGTRLTVL.

DNA for the CDR3: TGTGCCAGCAGTTTGGGACCCCTTGCAGTCGTGGAGACCCAGTACTTC. Translation gives CASSLGPLAVVETQYF. The chain is built from TRBV6-6 and TRBJ2-5; tentatively, D is TRBD1 or TRBD2 (5 bases each). Germline assignment: CDR1 MNHNY and CDR2 SVGAGI (reference sequence). This CDR3 comprises 16 residues. V lost 4 bases and J 5 bases, leaving 20 bases between the germline ends.

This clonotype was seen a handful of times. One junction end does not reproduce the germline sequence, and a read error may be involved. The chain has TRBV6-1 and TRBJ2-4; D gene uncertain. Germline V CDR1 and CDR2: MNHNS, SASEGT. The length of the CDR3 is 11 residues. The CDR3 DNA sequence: TGTGCCAGCAGCCAAACACCAGCCCCGGTCTTC. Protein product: CASSQTPAPVF.

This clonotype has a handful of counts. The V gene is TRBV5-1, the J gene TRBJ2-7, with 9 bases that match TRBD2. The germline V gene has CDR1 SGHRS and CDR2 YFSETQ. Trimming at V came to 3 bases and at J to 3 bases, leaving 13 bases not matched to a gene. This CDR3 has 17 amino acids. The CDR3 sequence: CASSSEPGLAGGYEQYF. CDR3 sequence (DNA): TGCGCCAGCAGCTCAGAACCGGGACTAGCAGGGGGCTACGAGCAGTACTTC. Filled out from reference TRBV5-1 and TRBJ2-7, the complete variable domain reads KAGVTQTPRYLIKTRGQQVTLSCSPISGHRSVSWYQQTPGQGLQFLFEYFSETQRNKGNFPGRFSGRQFSNSRSEMNVSTLELGDSALYLCASSSEPGLAGGYEQYFGPGTRLTVT.

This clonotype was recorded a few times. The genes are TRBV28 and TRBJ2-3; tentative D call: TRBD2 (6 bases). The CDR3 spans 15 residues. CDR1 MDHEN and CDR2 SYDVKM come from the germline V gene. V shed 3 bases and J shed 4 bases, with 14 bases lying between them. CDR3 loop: CASSFSGAKADTQYF. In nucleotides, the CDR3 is TGTGCCAGCAGTTTCTCGGGAGCCAAGGCAGATACGCAGTATTTT.

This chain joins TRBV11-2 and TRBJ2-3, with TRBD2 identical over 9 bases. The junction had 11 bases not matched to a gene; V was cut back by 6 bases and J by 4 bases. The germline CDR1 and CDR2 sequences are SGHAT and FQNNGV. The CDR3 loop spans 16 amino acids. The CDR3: CASRSPGLALADTQYF. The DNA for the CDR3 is TGTGCCAGCAGATCCCCGGGACTAGCATTGGCAGATACGCAGTATTTT.